This TCR beta chain was sequenced during a study of cytomegalovirus exposure and HLA in healthy donors. 13 Jbeta primers and 60 Vbeta primers were used for the PCR. Clones were read by immunoSEQ multiplex PCR, and TCRdb kept only the in-frame ones, dropping some. Reported are around 140,000 clones; the ten largest clones contain about 1.8%. CDR3 length: 13 residues. CDR1 SGHRS and CDR2 YFSETQ come from the germline V gene. V gave up 3 bases and J gave up 7 bases, with 12 bases separating them. The receptor was derived from a young man in good health and CMV-seronegative. Input material: PBMCs. The chain uses TRBV5-1 and TRBJ2-3; D not certain. CDR3 protein: CASSSEVANTQYF. DNA of the CDR3: TGCGCCAGCAGCTCGGAAGTAGCAAATACGCAGTATTTT. The complete variable domain, with remaining parts taken from reference TRBV5-1 and TRBJ2-3, reads KAGVTQTPRYLIKTRGQQVTLSCSPISGHRSVSWYQQTPGQGLQFLFEYFSETQRNKGNFPGRFSGRQFSNSRSEMNVSTLELGDSALYLCASSSEVANTQYFGPGTRLTVL.